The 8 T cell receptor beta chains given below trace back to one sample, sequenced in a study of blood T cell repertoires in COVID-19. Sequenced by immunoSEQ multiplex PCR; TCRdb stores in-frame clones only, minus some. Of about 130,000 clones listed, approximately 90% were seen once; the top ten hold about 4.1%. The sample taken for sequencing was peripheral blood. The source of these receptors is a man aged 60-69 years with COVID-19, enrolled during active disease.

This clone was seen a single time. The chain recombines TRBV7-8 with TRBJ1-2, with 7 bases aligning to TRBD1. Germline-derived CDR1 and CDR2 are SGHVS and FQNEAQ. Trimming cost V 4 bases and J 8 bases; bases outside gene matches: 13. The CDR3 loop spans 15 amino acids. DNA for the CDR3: TGTGCCAGCAGCTCACTCGTAGGACAGGCAAACGGCTACACCTTC. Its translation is CASSSLVGQANGYTF.

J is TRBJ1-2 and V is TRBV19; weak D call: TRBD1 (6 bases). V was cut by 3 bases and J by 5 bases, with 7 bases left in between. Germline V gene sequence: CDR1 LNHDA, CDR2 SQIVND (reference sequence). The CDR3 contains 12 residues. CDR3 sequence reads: CASSIQGYGYTF. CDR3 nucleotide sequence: TGTGCCAGTAGTATCCAGGGGTATGGCTACACCTTC. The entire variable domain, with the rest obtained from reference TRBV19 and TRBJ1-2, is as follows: DGGITQSPKYLFRKEGQNVTLSCEQNLNHDAMYWYRQDPGQGLRLIYYSQIVNDFQKGDIAEGYSVSREKKESFPLTVTSAQKNPTAFYLCASSIQGYGYTFGSGTRLTVV.

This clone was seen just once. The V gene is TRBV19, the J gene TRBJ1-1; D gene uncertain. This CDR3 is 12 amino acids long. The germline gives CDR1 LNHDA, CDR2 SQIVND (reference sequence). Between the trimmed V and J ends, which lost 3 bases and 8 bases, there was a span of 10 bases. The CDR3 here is CASSMSRPEAFF. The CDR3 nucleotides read TGTGCCAGTAGTATGTCGAGGCCCGAAGCTTTCTTT.

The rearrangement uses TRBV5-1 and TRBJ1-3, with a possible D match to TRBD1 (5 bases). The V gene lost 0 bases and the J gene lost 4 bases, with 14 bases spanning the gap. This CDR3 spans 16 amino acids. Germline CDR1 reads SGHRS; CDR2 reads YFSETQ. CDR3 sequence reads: CASSLEAARAGNTIYF. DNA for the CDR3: TGCGCCAGCAGCTTGGAGGCCGCCAGGGCCGGAAACACCATATATTTT. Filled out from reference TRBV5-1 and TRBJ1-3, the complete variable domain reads KAGVTQTPRYLIKTRGQQVTLSCSPISGHRSVSWYQQTPGQGLQFLFEYFSETQRNKGNFPGRFSGRQFSNSRSEMNVSTLELGDSALYLCASSLEAARAGNTIYFGEGSWLTVV.

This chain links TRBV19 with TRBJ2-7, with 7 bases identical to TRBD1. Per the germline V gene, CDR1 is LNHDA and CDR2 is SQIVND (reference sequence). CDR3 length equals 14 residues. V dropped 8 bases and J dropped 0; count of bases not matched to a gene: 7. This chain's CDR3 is CASRAPGGSYEQYF. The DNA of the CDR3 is TGTGCCAGTCGGGCCCCAGGGGGCTCCTACGAGCAGTACTTC. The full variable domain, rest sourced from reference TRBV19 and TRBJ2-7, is DGGITQSPKYLFRKEGQNVTLSCEQNLNHDAMYWYRQDPGQGLRLIYYSQIVNDFQKGDIAEGYSVSREKKESFPLTVTSAQKNPTAFYLCASRAPGGSYEQYFGPGTRLTVT.

The CDR3 coding sequence is TGTGCCAGCAGCTTAGCGTCGTCGGGGGGGAAAAATGAGCAGTTCTTC. This gives the protein CASSLASSGGKNEQFF. This sequence joins TRBV7-2 and TRBJ2-1; TRBD2 aligns across 8 bases. Germline loops: CDR1 SGHTA, CDR2 FQGNSA. This CDR3 has 16 amino acids. J was trimmed by 7 bases and V by 0 bases; bases with no gene match: 8.

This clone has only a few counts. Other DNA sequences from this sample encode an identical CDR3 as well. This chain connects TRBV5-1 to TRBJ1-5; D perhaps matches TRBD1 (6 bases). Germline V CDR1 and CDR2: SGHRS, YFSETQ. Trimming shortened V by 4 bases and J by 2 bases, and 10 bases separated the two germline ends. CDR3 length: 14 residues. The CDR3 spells CASSPRGGNQPQHF. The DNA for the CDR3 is TGCGCCAGCAGCCCCAGGGGAGGCAATCAGCCCCAGCATTTT.

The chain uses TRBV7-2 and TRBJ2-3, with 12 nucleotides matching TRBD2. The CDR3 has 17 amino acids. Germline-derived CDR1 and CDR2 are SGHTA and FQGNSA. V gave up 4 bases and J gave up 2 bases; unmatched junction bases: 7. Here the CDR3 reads CASSSRRTSGDTDTQYF. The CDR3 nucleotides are TGTGCCAGCAGCTCCCGTCGGACTAGCGGGGACACAGATACGCAGTATTTT. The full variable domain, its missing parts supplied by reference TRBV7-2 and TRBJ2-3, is GAGVSQSPSNKVTEKGKDVELRCDPISGHTALYWYRQSLGQGLEFLIYFQGNSAPDKSGLPSDRFSAERTGGSVSTLTIQRTQQEDSAVYLCASSSRRTSGDTDTQYFGPGTRLTVL.